This is a list of T cell receptor beta chains from one sample in a study of cytomegalovirus exposure and HLA in healthy donors. Measured with immunoSEQ multiplex PCR; TCRdb has only the in-frame clones, and not every one. The sample yields 250,000 to 400,000 clones, roughly 87% seen once. The sequenced material came from PBMCs. These receptor sequences come from a woman in her twenties or thirties in good health and CMV-seropositive. The CDR3 runs from the conserved cysteine through the conserved F or W.

>TRBV13|TRBJ2-1
CASSFSGGDVEQFF
>TRBV2|TRBJ2-2
CASNMGGDTGELFF
>TRBV20-1|TRBJ1-2
CSARAVGHTF
>TRBV28|TRBJ2-1
CATLRGYNEQFF
>TRBV5-1|TRBJ2-5
CASSPSPGREETQYF
>TRBV2|TRBJ1-5
CASSVSPGGPQHF
>TRBV9|TRBJ2-3
CASSVAGAGVDTQYF
>TRBV5-1|TRBJ1-2
CASSRTGGNQNYGYTF
>TRBV21-1|TRBJ1-5
CASSTYGTGDNQPQHF
>TRBV5-1|TRBJ1-1
CASSNRTGNTEAFF
>TRBV19|TRBJ1-4
CASRDRGREKLFF
>TRBV5-1|TRBJ1-1
CASSLSHMNTEAFF
>TRBV5-6|TRBJ2-7
CASSFGTAQYEQYF
>TRBV6-5|TRBJ2-3
CASIEGGTDTQYF
>TRBV15|TRBJ2-3
CATSRGGQFSTDTQYF
>TRBV11-2|TRBJ1-6
CASSLVALGSSYNSPLHF
>TRBV15|TRBJ2-7
CATSRERSAGRGYEQYF
>TRBV18|TRBJ2-3
CASSQVGSTDTQYF
>TRBV25-1|TRBJ2-1
CASSVENNEQFF
>TRBV23-1|TRBJ1-1
CASSHKTGENTEAFF
>TRBV6-1|TRBJ2-7
CASSVGTHGTYEQYF
>TRBV28|TRBJ2-2
CAWGVANTGELFF
>TRBV27|TRBJ1-2
CASSFLGGYGYTF
>TRBV7-2|TRBJ2-1
CATRSGEYNEQFF
>TRBV4-3|TRBJ1-5
CASSQDLTRRDQPQHF
>TRBV2|TRBJ2-7
CASRADGTYEQYF
>TRBV2|TRBJ1-6
CASAGTVYNSPLHF
>TRBV6-1|TRBJ2-2
CASSEATIGELFF
>TRBV6-6|TRBJ1-6
CASSPTGSNSPLHF
>TRBV2|TRBJ1-4
CAAQGTYEKLFF
>TRBV6-1|TRBJ1-5
CASSGRGGNQPQHF
>TRBV2|TRBJ1-1
CASRSTGGTGDGGTEAFF
>TRBV7-6|TRBJ2-5
CASSLVVDTLQETQYF
>TRBV27|TRBJ2-2
CASSLIAGEVGELFF
>TRBV6-6|TRBJ2-1
CASSWSGSYNEQFF
>TRBV28|TRBJ1-5
CASSSGDSVNQPQHF
>TRBV5-6|TRBJ1-1
CASGRAGHVTEAFF
>TRBV6-6|TRBJ1-1
CASSPRAAAEAFF
>TRBV30|TRBJ2-2
CAWGLEGIGELFF
>TRBV6-1|TRBJ1-3
CASTATGNTIYF
>TRBV5-4|TRBJ1-1
CASSTGWDRVGVTEAFF
>TRBV7-8|TRBJ2-7
CASARDSYEQYF
>TRBV4-1|TRBJ2-6
CASSQGAGMVGGANVLTF
>TRBV7-2|TRBJ2-6
CASSFQISGANVLTF
>TRBV4-3|TRBJ2-5
CASSQDRGLAGGQPGETQYF
>TRBV5-8|TRBJ1-6
CASSTRQGVGSSPLHF
>TRBV15|TRBJ2-7
CATSSSRIYEQYF
>TRBV15|TRBJ2-5
CATSIEETQYF
>TRBV30|TRBJ2-1
CAWSGIAGGLYNEQFF